This T cell receptor beta chain was captured in a study of OX40 agonist ivuxolimab in advanced cancers. At the level of the whole study: The costimulatory receptor OX40 (CD134) was targeted by ivuxolimab, a fully human IgG2 agonistic monoclonal antibody. Peripheral TCRbeta sequencing was intended to test whether TCR sequence diversity was altered and clonal T-cell expansion was caused by ivuxolimab. Patients were allowed to have had prior anti-PD-1, anti-PD-L1 or anti-CTLA-4 therapy, and approximately 40% of the dose-escalation patients had been treated with checkpoint inhibitors. Three dose-escalation patients achieved partial responses, one with hepatocellular carcinoma and two with cutaneous melanoma. In the dose-escalation cohort, 82.7% of patients were male, and the mean age was roughly 60 years, with a range of roughly 23 to 85. Intravenous ivuxolimab was administered to patients every 2 weeks at six dose levels: 0.01, 0.1, 0.3, 1.5, 3 and 10 mg/kg. Among the approximately 54 dose-escalation patients, some 20 had hepatocellular carcinoma, 15 or so melanoma, 9 renal cell carcinoma and 9 head and neck cancer. The paper describes the monotherapy dose-escalation part (N = 52 patients) of the phase I trial of ivuxolimab.

CDR1 and CDR2 (SGDLS, YYNGEE) derive from the germline V gene. The cysteine opens and the phenylalanine closes a CDR3 of 17 amino acids. This entry keeps only the CDR3 DNA: 51 bases, framed from base 1. V trim: 3 bases; J trim: 4 bases; unmatched bases: 11. The paper's findings and limits, for the study overall: Low levels of normalized T-cell clonal expansion were also seen in some nonresponding patients. After ivuxolimab, more expanded clones were found on average in CD8+ T cells than in CD4+ T cells. In the 0.1-3.0 mg/kg groups, partial responders had among the lowest normalized peripheral clonal expansion, particularly in CD8+ T cells. At doses from 0.1 to 3.0 mg/kg, clonal expansion was seen in both CD4+ and CD8+ blood T cells between baseline and week 6. Which antigens the clonally expanded peripheral T cells were specific for was not determined.

For this clone: The antigen this receptor binds is unknown. There are no base qualities to consult, and no much larger clone falls within one base.

The trial excluded patients who had a history of autoimmune disease or who were on systemic immunosuppression. Peripheral blood for TCR sequencing was collected from all dose cohorts at baseline, on cycle 4 day 1, and on cycle 7 day 1. The samples were drawn from a first-in-human, open-label, multicenter phase I dose-escalation trial of ivuxolimab. The trial enrolled adults with locally advanced or metastatic head and neck squamous cell, hepatocellular, melanoma or renal cell carcinoma. Before TCR sequencing, CD4+ T cells and CD8+ T cells from peripheral blood were sorted into separate populations. Genomic DNA was extracted from sorted cells for sequencing of the TCRbeta CDR3 region. The immunoSEQ Assay was used for sequencing of TCRbeta CDR3 regions. In TCRdb, the immuneACCESS table is reduced to in-frame sequences with V and J assigned. These tables do not hold every clone; where another copy was compared, an unresolved V gene accounts for under half, and the others remain unexplained. The sample table contains 75,000 to 95,000 clones; only one count was recorded for around 85% of them. Of the sample, roughly 0.22% is held by the ten largest clones.

Specimen: CD4+ or CD8+ T cells sorted from blood, collected in a trial of the OX40 agonist ivuxolimab. The rearranged chain carries TRBV9 and TRBJ2-3; 10 middle bases align to TRBD1. This clonotype originated in an adult with an advanced solid tumor such as melanoma, head and neck, liver or kidney cancer. The encoded CDR3 is CASSGWGQGKIADTQYF. The sequenced DNA: TGTGCCAGCAGCGGGTGGGGACAGGGGAAGATCGCAGATACGCAGTATTTT.